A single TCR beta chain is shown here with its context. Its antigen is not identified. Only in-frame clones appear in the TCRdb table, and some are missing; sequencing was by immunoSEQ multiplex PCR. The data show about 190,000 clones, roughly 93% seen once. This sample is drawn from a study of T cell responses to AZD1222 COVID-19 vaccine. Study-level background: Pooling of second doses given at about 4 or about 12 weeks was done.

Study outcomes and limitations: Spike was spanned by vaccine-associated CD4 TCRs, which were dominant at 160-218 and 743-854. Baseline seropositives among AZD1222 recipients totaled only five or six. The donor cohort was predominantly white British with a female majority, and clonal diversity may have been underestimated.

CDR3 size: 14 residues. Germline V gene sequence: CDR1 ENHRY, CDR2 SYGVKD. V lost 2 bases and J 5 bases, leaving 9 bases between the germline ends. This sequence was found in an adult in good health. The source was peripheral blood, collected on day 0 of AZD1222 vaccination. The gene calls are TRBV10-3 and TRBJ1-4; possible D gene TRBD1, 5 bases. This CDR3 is CAISEVRANEKLFF. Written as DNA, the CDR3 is TGTGCCATCAGTGAGGTCAGGGCAAATGAAAAACTGTTTTTT.